The rows below give T cell receptor beta chains drawn from one sample of a study of T-cell reconstitution after alpha-beta-depleted transplantation in children. TCRdb re-derived calls from the PCR reads in MiXCR, one entry per CDR3 protein. This table has about 500,000 distinct CDR3 sequences, 30% to 35% appearing once. Here the sequenced sample was PBMCs from the stem cell graft donor, taken from the stem cell graft. The source is a human donor who donated a stem cell graft to a child with aplastic anemia. Both conserved end residues are part of each CDR3. Fields, in order: CDR3 length, clone size, D gene, J gene, V gene, CDR3 protein, CDR3 DNA. D genes are given only for firm matches. Clone size is shown for a subset of rows, as once, few, many or a class of expanded clone.

15 | few | TRBD1 | TRBJ1-1 | TRBV5-4 | CATGVQGYHATEAFF | TGTGCCACCGGGGTACAGGGGTATCATGCCACTGAAGCTTTCTTT
14 | few | - | TRBJ2-7 | TRBV27 | CASSSRTDAYEQYF | TGTGCCAGCAGTTCCCGGACTGATGCCTACGAGCAGTACTTC
13 | few | - | TRBJ1-5 | TRBV30 | CAWSYDSNQPQHF | TGTGCCTGGAGTTATGATAGCAATCAGCCCCAGCATTTT
15 | - | TRBD2 | TRBJ2-5 | TRBV5-1 | CASSRDGLARETQYF | TGCGCCAGCAGCCGGGACGGACTAGCCCGGGAGACCCAGTACTTC
13 | - | - | TRBJ1-3 | TRBV29-1 | CSVGPGPGNTIYF | TGCAGCGTTGGGCCAGGGCCTGGAAACACCATATATTTT
16 | many | TRBD1 | TRBJ1-5 | TRBV7-9 | CASSLGTGVSNQPQHF | TGTGCCAGCAGCTTAGGGACAGGGGTTAGCAATCAGCCCCAGCATTTT
14 | - | - | TRBJ1-1 | TRBV27 | CASSLRVANTEAFF | TGTGCCAGCAGCCTGAGGGTCGCAAACACTGAAGCTTTCTTT
14 | - | - | TRBJ1-1 | TRBV5-6 | CASSLVQTATEAFF | TGTGCCAGCAGCTTGGTTCAGACCGCCACTGAAGCTTTCTTT
14 | - | TRBD2 | TRBJ2-7 | TRBV9 | CASSVGSGIHEQYF | TGTGCCAGCAGCGTAGGTAGCGGGATCCACGAGCAGTACTTC
16 | - | - | TRBJ2-5 | TRBV10-3 | CAISDSQGLIQETQYF | TGTGCCATCAGTGACTCCCAGGGGCTTATACAAGAGACCCAGTACTTC
13 | few | - | TRBJ2-5 | TRBV28 | CASSGGGRKTQYF | TGTGCCAGCAGCGGAGGGGGCAGGAAGACCCAGTACTTC
13 | few | - | TRBJ2-3 | TRBV27 | CASSEPTRGAQYF | TGTGCCAGCAGTGAACCTACCCGAGGGGCGCAGTATTTT
15 | few | TRBD2 | TRBJ2-1 | TRBV27 | CASSKTSGYYNEQFF | TGTGCCAGCAGTAAGACTAGCGGGTACTACAATGAGCAGTTCTTC
13 | few | - | TRBJ2-3 | TRBV11-2 | CASSLQFTDTQYF | TGTGCCAGCAGCTTACAGTTCACAGATACGCAGTATTTT
14 | many | TRBD1 | TRBJ2-1 | TRBV29-1 | CSVARDRGNNEQFF | TGCAGCGTTGCCCGGGACAGGGGCAACAATGAGCAGTTCTTC
14 | - | TRBD2 | TRBJ2-1 | TRBV7-9 | CASQIAGASNEQFF | TGTGCCAGCCAGATAGCGGGAGCGTCGAATGAGCAGTTCTTC
14 | - | TRBD2 | TRBJ2-1 | TRBV27 | CAIERGSGRFEQFF | TGTGCCATCGAACGGGGTAGCGGGAGGTTTGAGCAGTTCTTC
10 | - | - | TRBJ2-1 | TRBV24-1 | CAAGTGEQFF | TGTGCCGCCGGAACGGGAGAGCAGTTCTTC
15 | few | TRBD1 | TRBJ2-3 | TRBV29-1 | CSVNPGQGARDTQYF | TGCAGCGTGAACCCGGGACAGGGGGCGCGGGATACGCAGTATTTT
14 | - | - | TRBJ1-2 | TRBV27 | CASSLDPVLRGYTF | TGTGCCAGCAGTTTAGACCCAGTATTAAGGGGCTACACCTTC
15 | - | - | TRBJ2-1 | TRBV24-1 | CATSADSNSYNEQFF | TGTGCCACCAGTGCCGACTCCAACTCCTACAATGAGCAGTTCTTC
13 | few | TRBD1 | TRBJ2-7 | TRBV6-2/TRBV6-3 | CASRTGATYEQYF | TGTGCCAGCAGGACAGGGGCAACCTACGAGCAGTACTTC
14 | - | TRBD1 | TRBJ1-2 | TRBV4-3 | CASSQDRGNYGYTF | TGCGCCAGCAGCCAAGACAGGGGGAACTATGGCTACACCTTC
14 | once | - | TRBJ2-2 | TRBV20-1 | CSARVSSYTGELFF | TGCAGTGCTAGAGTTTCGTCCTACACCGGGGAGCTGTTTTTT
12 | - | - | TRBJ1-5 | TRBV19 | CASNGSNQPQHF | TGTGCCAGTAATGGGAGCAATCAGCCCCAGCATTTT
16 | - | - | TRBJ2-4 | TRBV20-1 | CSATGSGAQSKNIQYF | TGCAGTGCAACAGGCTCGGGAGCCCAGTCCAAAAACATTCAGTACTTC
14 | - | - | TRBJ2-5 | TRBV28 | CASSLLGVSETQYF | TGTGCCAGCAGTTTGTTAGGGGTTAGTGAGACCCAGTACTTC
16 | once | - | TRBJ2-1 | TRBV5-1 | CASSLWGLRGENEQFF | TGCGCCAGCAGCTTGTGGGGATTGAGAGGGGAAAATGAGCAGTTCTTC
14 | - | TRBD1 | TRBJ2-3 | TRBV6-5 | CASSWDRGLDTQYF | TGTGCCAGCAGTTGGGACAGGGGGTTGGATACGCAGTATTTT
18 | - | TRBD1 | TRBJ2-4 | TRBV30 | CAWSRLRTGGFAKNIQYF | TGTGCCTGGAGCCGATTACGGACAGGGGGCTTTGCCAAAAACATTCAGTACTTC
12 | - | - | TRBJ1-2 | TRBV24-1 | CATSSRGEGYTF | TGTGCCACCAGCTCTAGGGGGGAAGGCTACACCTTC
14 | - | - | TRBJ1-1 | TRBV28 | CASSFKRQNTEAFF | TGTGCCAGCAGCTTCAAGAGACAGAACACTGAAGCTTTCTTT
16 | - | TRBD2 | TRBJ2-7 | TRBV3-1 | CASSQDGLAGRYEQYF | TGTGCCAGCAGCCAAGACGGACTAGCGGGGCGCTACGAGCAGTACTTC
15 | few | TRBD2 | TRBJ2-1 | TRBV7-6 | CASSWEREGLNEQFF | TGTGCCAGCAGCTGGGAGCGGGAGGGCCTCAATGAGCAGTTCTTC
12 | - | - | TRBJ1-5 | TRBV20-1 | CSARDLGQPQHF | TGCAGTGCTAGAGATTTGGGTCAGCCCCAGCATTTT
14 | - | - | TRBJ2-1 | TRBV5-1 | CASSLLATDNEQFF | TGCGCCAGCAGCTTGCTAGCCACCGACAATGAGCAGTTCTTC
16 | few | TRBD1 | TRBJ2-2 | TRBV23-1 | CARPGQGEFDPGELFF | TGCGCCAGGCCAGGACAGGGGGAATTTGACCCCGGGGAGCTGTTTTTT
16 | few | - | TRBJ2-2 | TRBV13 | CASISTATQNTGELFF | TGTGCCAGCATTTCAACGGCAACCCAGAACACCGGGGAGCTGTTTTTT
17 | - | TRBD2 | TRBJ2-1 | TRBV6-1 | CASRPLAGVGSCNEQFF | TGTGCCAGCAGGCCCCTAGCGGGAGTAGGGTCCTGCAATGAGCAGTTCTTC
16 | - | TRBD2 | TRBJ2-2 | TRBV9 | CASSVAPSGNTGELFF | TGTGCCAGCAGCGTAGCCCCTAGCGGAAACACCGGGGAGCTGTTTTTT
14 | few | TRBD1 | TRBJ2-7 | TRBV30 | CAWMPGQVTYEQYF | TGTGCCTGGATGCCGGGACAGGTCACCTACGAGCAGTACTTC
16 | - | TRBD2 | TRBJ2-3 | TRBV20-1 | CSADPLAGGRTDTQYF | TGCAGTGCTGACCCACTAGCGGGAGGCCGCACAGATACGCAGTATTTT
15 | few | - | TRBJ2-7 | TRBV20-1 | CSARDLTDSSYEQYF | TGCAGTGCTAGAGATCTTACAGACAGCTCCTACGAGCAGTACTTC
12 | few | - | TRBJ2-7 | TRBV6-2/TRBV6-3 | CASIGLHYEQYF | TGTGCCAGCATCGGACTTCACTACGAGCAGTACTTC